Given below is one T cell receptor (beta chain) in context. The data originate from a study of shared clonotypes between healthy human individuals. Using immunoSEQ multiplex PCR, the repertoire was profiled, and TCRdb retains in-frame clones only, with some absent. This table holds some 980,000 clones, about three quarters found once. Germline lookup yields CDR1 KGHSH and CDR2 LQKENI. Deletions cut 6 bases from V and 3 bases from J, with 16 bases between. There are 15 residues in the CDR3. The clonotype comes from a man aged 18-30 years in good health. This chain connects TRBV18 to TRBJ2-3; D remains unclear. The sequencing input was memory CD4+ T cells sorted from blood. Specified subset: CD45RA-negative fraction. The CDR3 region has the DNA TGTGCCAGCTCGTTAACAGTCCAGGCGACAGATACGCAGTATTTT. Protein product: CASSLTVQATDTQYF.